The T cell receptor (beta chain) described here comes from a study of blood T cell repertoires in COVID-19. Study information: Both acute and convalescent COVID-19 samples were obtained from the United States, Italy and Spain. PBMCs, B-cell-depleted T cells, or T cells were the source of the cDNA or gDNA that made up the material.

Those enrolled, adults aged 18 to 89 years, came from around 25 US areas. From germline, CDR1 is SEHNR and CDR2 FQNEAQ (reference sequence). The CDR3 is 11 amino acids. The V gene lost 10 bases and the J gene lost 3 bases, with 7 bases spanning the gap. As handled by the study authors: Amplification with reference gene primers provided the estimates of nucleated cell counts. TCRdb keeps only in-frame clones here, not all; method: immunoSEQ multiplex PCR. D and trimming come from the DNA, and the V and J calls and clone size come from that table. The profile shows under 400,000 clones, almost 90% of them singletons.

This clonotype was obtained from a woman in her twenties or thirties who had been exposed to COVID-19. Input material: PBMCs or T cells enriched from blood (not recorded which). The chain is built from TRBV7-9 and TRBJ1-5; D not resolved. The CDR3 region is CATGANQPQHF. In DNA form, the CDR3 reads TGTGCCACGGGAGCCAATCAGCCCCAGCATTTT. Full variable domain (rest looked up from reference TRBV7-9 and TRBJ1-5): DTGVSQNPRHKITKRGQNVTFRCDPISEHNRLYWYRQTLGQGPEFLTYFQNEAQLEKSRLLSDRFSAERPKGSFSTLEIQRTEQGDSAMYLCATGANQPQHFGDGTRLSIL.